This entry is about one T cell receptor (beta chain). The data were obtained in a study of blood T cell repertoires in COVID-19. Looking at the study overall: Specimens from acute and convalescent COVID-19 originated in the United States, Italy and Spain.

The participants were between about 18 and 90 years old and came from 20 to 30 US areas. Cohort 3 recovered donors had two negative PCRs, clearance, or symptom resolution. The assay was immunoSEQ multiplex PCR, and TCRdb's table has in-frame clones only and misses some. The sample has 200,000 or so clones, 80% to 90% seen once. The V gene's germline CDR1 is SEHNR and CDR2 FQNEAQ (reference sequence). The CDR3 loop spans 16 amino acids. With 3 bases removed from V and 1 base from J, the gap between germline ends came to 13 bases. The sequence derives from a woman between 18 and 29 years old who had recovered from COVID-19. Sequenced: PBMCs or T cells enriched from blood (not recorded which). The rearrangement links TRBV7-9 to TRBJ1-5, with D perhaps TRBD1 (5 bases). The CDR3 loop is CASSFAQGGSNQPQHF. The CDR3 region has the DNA TGTGCCAGCAGCTTCGCGCAGGGCGGCAGCAATCAGCCCCAGCATTTT.